The clone carrying this T cell receptor (beta chain) came up many times. The antigen remains undetermined. V lost 7 bases to trimming and J lost 4 bases, with 10 bases between them. CDR3 length equals 12 residues. In germline, CDR1 is SQVTM, CDR2 ANQGSEA. The data were taken from a study of molecular identifiers for immune sequencing clone quantification. In the study overall: In replicates, RNA from roughly 20,000 or 100,000 naive CD8 cells was divided five ways and four parts were sequenced. Broader study findings: Highly expanded clone sizes could be underestimated by identical TCR molecules that share a barcode. The study found clones above 20 RNA copies held over 98% of effector molecules and under 1% in naive cells.

It was with previously described methods and listed TCR primers that bulk TCR libraries were made. TCRdb re-analysed the PCR reads in MiXCR, keeping a single row per CDR3 protein. The data contain 75,000 to 100,000 distinct CDR3 sequences, over 15% of them singletons. Source material: naive CD8+ T cells from blood, with Jurkat cell RNA spiked in. Documented subset: FACS-sorted CD8+CD4-CCR7+CD45RA+ naive T cells. The chain joins TRBV29-1 to TRBJ2-2; D is undetermined. This sequence originates from a human donor in good health. Some libraries in this study had Jurkat cell RNA spiked in. The CDR3 here is CSALKGTGELFF. The CDR3 DNA reads TGCAGCGCCCTGAAGGGCACCGGGGAGCTGTTTTTT.